This record covers a single TCR beta chain. Its antigen is unidentified. This entry comes from a study of T cell repertoires and HLA-DP antigens. The repertoire was sequenced with immunoSEQ multiplex PCR; TCRdb's copy has only in-frame clones and lacks some. The sample includes approximately 90,000 clones, approximately 86% seen only once; the top ten take 1.5% to 2%. The V gene's germline CDR1 is SGHRS and CDR2 YFSETQ. The CDR3 covers 15 residues. Trimming pared 4 bases from V and 0 bases from J, leaving 12 bases between. The sample was CD4+ T cells from PBMCs. The clonotype originates from a man in his fifties or sixties in good health and CMV-seronegative. The V call is TRBV5-1, the J call TRBJ2-3; TRBD2 is a possible D gene (5 bases). In DNA form, the CDR3 reads TGCGCCAGCAGCCGACTATCCACTAGCACAGATACGCAGTATTTT. This sequence encodes CASSRLSTSTDTQYF.